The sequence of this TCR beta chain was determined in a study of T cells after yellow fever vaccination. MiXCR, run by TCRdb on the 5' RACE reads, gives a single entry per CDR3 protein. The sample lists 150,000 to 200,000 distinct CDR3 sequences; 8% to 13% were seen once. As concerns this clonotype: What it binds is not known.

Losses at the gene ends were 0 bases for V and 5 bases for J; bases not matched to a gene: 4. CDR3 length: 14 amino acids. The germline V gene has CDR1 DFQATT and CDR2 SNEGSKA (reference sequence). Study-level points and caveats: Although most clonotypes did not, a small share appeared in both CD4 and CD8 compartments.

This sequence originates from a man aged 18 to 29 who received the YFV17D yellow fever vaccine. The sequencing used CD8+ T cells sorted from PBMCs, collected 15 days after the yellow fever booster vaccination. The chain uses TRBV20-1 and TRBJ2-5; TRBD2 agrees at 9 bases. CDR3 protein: CSAREWTSEETQYF. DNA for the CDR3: TGCAGTGCTAGAGAATGGACTAGCGAGGAGACCCAGTACTTC.